This entry lists 27 T cell receptor beta chains sequenced from one sample in a study of shared clonotypes between healthy human individuals. CD8 cells classed as naive were CD45RO-negative and positively selected for CCR7, excluding terminally differentiated effector memory CD45RA+ cells. Repertoires were generated with immunoSEQ multiplex PCR, while TCRdb's copy carries only in-frame clones and drops some. The data show about 2.2 million clones, about 93% seen once. The specimen was naive CD8+ T cells from PBMCs. The receptors shown here come from a young man in good health. Some clones in this sample may be carry-over from other donors' samples.

This chain connects TRBV28 to TRBJ2-2; D gene ambiguous. The germline V and J ends were trimmed by 3 bases and 6 bases, with 8 bases remaining between them. The CDR3 totals 13 residues. Germline lookup yields CDR1 MDHEN and CDR2 SYDVKM. The CDR3 spells CASSLNPAGELFF. The DNA for the CDR3 is TGTGCCAGCAGTTTGAATCCCGCCGGGGAGCTGTTTTTT. Filled out from reference TRBV28 and TRBJ2-2, the complete variable domain reads DVKVTQSSRYLVKRTGEKVFLECVQDMDHENMFWYRQDPGLGLRLIYFSYDVKMKEKGDIPEGYSVSREKKERFSLILESASTNQTSMYLCASSLNPAGELFFGEGSRLTVL.

The chain employs TRBV5-1 and TRBJ2-3; tentatively, D is TRBD2 (5 bases). This CDR3 is 16 amino acids long. Per germline, CDR1 SGHRS and CDR2 YFSETQ. Trimming stripped 0 bases from V and 3 bases from J, with 14 bases between. The CDR3 DNA reads TGCGCCAGCAGCTTGGTGGAGGCTACCCGGACAGATACGCAGTATTTT. Its translation: CASSLVEATRTDTQYF.

The chain carries TRBV7-9 and TRBJ2-1; 9 bases map to TRBD2. Per germline, CDR1 SEHNR and CDR2 FQNEAQ (reference sequence). The ends lost 5 bases at V and 5 bases at J; junction bases unmatched: 10. The CDR3 runs 16 residues. CDR3 sequence (DNA): TGTGCCAGCAGCACCGTAGCGGGAGCGGGAAACAATGAGCAGTTCTTC. Translating gives CASSTVAGAGNNEQFF.

The CDR3 loop is CASSVLPGVGRAGELFF. In DNA, the CDR3 is TGTGCCAGCAGCGTATTACCGGGAGTGGGCCGCGCCGGGGAGCTGTTTTTT. V gene TRBV9 combines with J gene TRBJ2-2, with a possible D match to TRBD2 (6 bases). CDR1 is SGDLS and CDR2 is YYNGEE in the germline V gene. CDR3 length: 17 residues. V shed 1 base and J shed 6 bases, with 19 bases lying between them.

About this clone: In the same sample, other DNA sequences code for this CDR3. The V gene is TRBV27, the J gene TRBJ2-7, with D maybe TRBD2 (5 bases). Germline CDR1 reads MNHEY; CDR2 reads SMNVEV (reference sequence). The CDR3 spans 14 residues. Trimming took off 4 bases at V and 2 bases at J, with 12 bases between the two ends. The CDR3 nucleotides read TGTGCCAGCAGTTGGGCGTCGGGAACCTACGAGCAGTACTTC. Amino acids: CASSWASGTYEQYF.

V gene TRBV10-3 combines with J gene TRBJ2-3; 8 bases are shared with TRBD2. The CDR3 covers 16 residues. V was clipped by 5 bases and J by 2 bases; unmatched bases: 9. CDR1 is ENHRY and CDR2 is SYGVKD in the germline V gene. The CDR3 reads CAISFREGGATDTQYF. The CDR3 bases are TGTGCCATCAGTTTCCGGGAGGGTGGTGCCACAGATACGCAGTATTTT.

V and J are TRBV7-9 and TRBJ1-2; no reliable D call. From germline, CDR1 is SEHNR and CDR2 FQNEAQ (reference sequence). Deletions cut 2 bases from V and 7 bases from J, with 11 bases between. The CDR3 totals 13 residues. Written as DNA, the CDR3 is TGTGCCAGCAGCTTACCACAGCTGGGTGGCTACACCTTC. It encodes CASSLPQLGGYTF.

This clone has only one observation. The rearrangement links TRBV27 to TRBJ2-5, with TRBD1 identical over 9 bases. V lost 5 bases to trimming and J lost 5 bases; unmatched junction nucleotides: 9. The germline gives CDR1 MNHEY, CDR2 SMNVEV (reference sequence). CDR3 length: 15 residues. The CDR3 bases are TGTGCCAGCAGTCCAGACAGGGGGTCCAGGGAGACCCAGTACTTC. This encodes CASSPDRGSRETQYF.

The chain recombines TRBV4-3 with TRBJ1-5; no definite D call. V lost 2 bases and J lost 0, with 17 bases in between. The CDR3 is made up of 18 amino acids. The germline gives CDR1 LGHNA, CDR2 YSLEER. Here the CDR3 DNA reads TGCGCCAGCAGCCAATTTCCCCCCGGGGAGTATAGCAATCAGCCCCAGCATTTT. It codes for CASSQFPPGEYSNQPQHF.

The gene calls are TRBV27 and TRBJ2-2; no reliable D call. Trimming left V 5 bases short and J 4 bases short, with 11 bases between. Germline CDR1 reads MNHEY; CDR2 reads SMNVEV (reference sequence). The CDR3 spans 14 residues. The chain's CDR3 is CASSSPGSTGELFF. The CDR3 region has the DNA TGTGCCAGCAGTAGTCCCGGGTCCACCGGGGAGCTGTTTTTT.

The CDR3 is CASTPLIPGGTEKLFF. CDR3 coding DNA: TGCGCCAGCACCCCACTTATCCCAGGGGGCACTGAAAAACTGTTTTTT. The chain uses TRBV5-1 and TRBJ1-4; 8 bases are a match to TRBD1. In germline, CDR1 is SGHRS, CDR2 YFSETQ. The CDR3 has 16 amino acids. V lost 6 bases and J lost 7; bases outside the gene matches: 14. Full variable domain (rest looked up from reference TRBV5-1 and TRBJ1-4): KAGVTQTPRYLIKTRGQQVTLSCSPISGHRSVSWYQQTPGQGLQFLFEYFSETQRNKGNFPGRFSGRQFSNSRSEMNVSTLELGDSALYLCASTPLIPGGTEKLFFGSGTQLSVL.

J is TRBJ2-7 and V is TRBV28; perhaps TRBD1 as D (7 bases). The germline gives CDR1 MDHEN, CDR2 SYDVKM. The CDR3 extends over 15 amino acids. V lost 5 bases to trimming and J lost 1 base, with 15 bases between them. CDR3 residues: CASSPRGTVSYEQYF. In DNA, the CDR3 is TGTGCCAGCAGTCCGCGCGGGACAGTATCCTACGAGCAGTACTTC.

The rearrangement joins TRBV27 to TRBJ2-1, with 9 bases identical to TRBD2. This CDR3 spans 17 amino acids. The J segment lost 7 bases and the V segment lost 4 bases, leaving 14 bases of the junction unmatched. Germline assignment: CDR1 MNHEY and CDR2 SMNVEV (reference sequence). This CDR3 reads CASSSSTGTSFLNEQFF. In nucleotides, the CDR3 is TGTGCCAGCAGTTCCTCAACCGGGACTAGCTTTTTAAATGAGCAGTTCTTC.

J is TRBJ2-7 and V is TRBV4-1; D is perhaps TRBD1 or TRBD2 (5 bases each). From germline, CDR1 is MGHRA and CDR2 YSYEKL. Trimming shortened V by 1 base and J by 5 bases, and 27 bases separated the two germline ends. The CDR3 runs 19 residues. The CDR3 here is CASSQGRLGRDARLHEQYF. CDR3 coding DNA: TGCGCCAGCAGCCAAGGCCGACTGGGAAGGGACGCACGCCTCCACGAGCAGTACTTC.

The V call is TRBV19, the J call TRBJ1-3; D ambiguous. Germline V gene sequence: CDR1 LNHDA, CDR2 SQIVND (reference sequence). The CDR3 sequence is 17 residues long. V was pared by 0 bases and J by 0 bases, with 12 bases between. The CDR3 loop is CASSIDPPGSSGNTIYF. The CDR3 DNA follows: TGTGCCAGTAGTATAGATCCCCCGGGGAGCTCTGGAAACACCATATATTTT.

V and J are TRBV7-8 and TRBJ2-7; D not certain. The ends were cut back, 5 bases at V and 6 bases at J, with 20 bases in the middle. Germline CDR1 SGHVS, CDR2 FQNEAQ. CDR3 length equals 15 residues. Written as DNA, the CDR3 is TGTGCCAGCAGCCTACCTTGGGGTGGGGTGGGCGAGCAGTACTTC. Translated, it gives CASSLPWGGVGEQYF.

V gene TRBV11-2 combines with J gene TRBJ2-4, with D maybe TRBD1 (5 bases). This CDR3 is 15 amino acids long. The germline CDR1 and CDR2 sequences are SGHAT and FQNNGV. Trimming removed 1 base from V and 2 bases from J, with 9 bases in between. The chain's CDR3 is CASSLGRGSKNIQYF. CDR3 DNA: TGTGCCAGCAGCTTAGGAAGGGGTTCCAAAAACATTCAGTACTTC.

The gene calls are TRBV29-1 and TRBJ2-5; D might be TRBD1 (6 bases). The germline V and J ends were trimmed by 7 bases and 5 bases, with 17 bases remaining between them. The V gene's germline CDR1 is SQVTM and CDR2 ANQGSEA. There are 13 residues in the CDR3. CDR3 sequence (DNA): TGCAGCGCCGAAACAGGGTTATCGGAGACCCAGTACTTC. Its translation: CSAETGLSETQYF.

The chain combines TRBV5-6 with TRBJ2-7, with TRBD1 as a possible D gene (7 bases). The germline gives CDR1 SGHDT, CDR2 YYEEEE. This CDR3 has 16 amino acids. V lost 0 bases and J 0 bases, leaving 13 bases between the germline ends. The CDR3 nucleotides are TGTGCCAGCAGCTTGGGGGCGGGACAGAGCTCCTACGAGCAGTACTTC. This gives the protein CASSLGAGQSSYEQYF.

J is TRBJ2-5 and V is TRBV4-3, with D unclear. This CDR3 comprises 13 residues. V was pared by 4 bases and J by 5 bases, with 11 bases between. CDR1 is LGHNA, CDR2 YSLEER, per germline. This CDR3 reads CASSPRTDETQYF. The DNA of the CDR3 is TGCGCCAGCAGCCCCAGAACGGATGAGACCCAGTACTTC.

This chain joins TRBV9 and TRBJ1-1, with a possible D match to TRBD1 (5 bases). The CDR3 runs to 16 residues. V lost 3 bases, J lost 6 bases, and 21 bases lay in between. Germline loops: CDR1 SGDLS, CDR2 YYNGEE. The CDR3 protein is CASSAGTGPRVAEAFF. The CDR3 DNA is TGTGCCAGCAGCGCGGGGACGGGACCCAGAGTCGCTGAAGCTTTCTTT.

V usage is TRBV9 and J usage is TRBJ2-3; D is perhaps TRBD1 (5 bases). Germline V lookup: CDR1 SGDLS, CDR2 YYNGEE. V lost 7 bases, J lost 2 bases, and 17 bases lay in between. CDR3 length: 15 amino acids. The CDR3 nucleotides read TGTGCCAGCTCGAGAACGGCAGGGTACACAGATACGCAGTATTTT. Amino acids: CASSRTAGYTDTQYF.

Regarding this clone: The sample has other DNA sequences that encode this CDR3 too. The J gene is TRBJ1-5, the V gene TRBV2; 7 bases align to TRBD1. CDR3 size: 14 residues. The V gene end was trimmed by 10 bases and the J gene end by 3 bases; junction bases not matched to a gene: 9. Germline CDR1 is SNHLY and CDR2 is FYNNEI. The CDR3 here is CATRGTESNQPQHF. CDR3 nucleotide sequence: TGTGCCACCAGGGGGACGGAGTCCAATCAGCCCCAGCATTTT.

A single count supports this clone. The chain uses TRBV11-2 and TRBJ2-5; TRBD2 is a possible D gene (6 bases). Germline V gene data show CDR1 as SGHAT and CDR2 as FQNNGV. Trimming took 5 bases from V and 1 from J, leaving 14 bases between them. The CDR3 has 15 amino acids. CDR3 region: CASSGLAVLQETQYF. The DNA of the CDR3 is TGTGCCAGCAGCGGATTAGCGGTCCTCCAAGAGACCCAGTACTTC.

The chain's CDR3 is CASSHYQGSYEQYF. In DNA form, the CDR3 reads TGTGCCAGCAGTCACTACCAGGGGTCCTACGAGCAGTACTTC. The V call is TRBV6-5, the J call TRBJ2-7; maybe TRBD1 (6 bases). V lost 5 bases, J lost 1 base, and 12 bases lay in between. The germline V gene encodes CDR1 MNHEY and CDR2 SVGAGI. The CDR3 loop spans 14 amino acids.

CDR3 amino acids: CASREQGVQETQYF. DNA of the CDR3: TGTGCCAGCAGGGAGCAGGGTGTCCAAGAGACCCAGTACTTC. The rearrangement joins TRBV6-4 to TRBJ2-5, with D possibly matching TRBD1 (5 bases). Germline V gene data show CDR1 as MRHNA and CDR2 as SNTAGT. V lost 6 bases to trimming and J lost 1 base, with 12 bases between them. This CDR3 has 14 amino acids.

The V call is TRBV6-1, the J call TRBJ1-2, with 8 nucleotides matching TRBD1. Germline lookup yields CDR1 MNHNS and CDR2 SASEGT. This CDR3 has 15 amino acids. After removal of 2 bases from V and 4 bases from J, the junction contained 6 bases not matched to a gene. CDR3 nucleotides: TGTGCCAGCAGTGAACTCCTTGGACAGGGCTATGGCTACACCTTC. Translation: CASSELLGQGYGYTF.